What follows are 9 T cell receptor beta chains derived from one specimen sequenced in a study of cytomegalovirus exposure and HLA in healthy donors. PCR was performed using 60 Vbeta and 13 Jbeta primers. Measured with immunoSEQ multiplex PCR; TCRdb has only the in-frame clones, and not every one. The sample holds around 190,000 clones, 65% to 85% seen once. The source material was PBMCs. The source of these receptors is a woman younger than 45 in good health and CMV-seronegative.

The V call is TRBV11-3, the J call TRBJ2-3; TRBD2 matches at 12 bases. In germline, CDR1 is SGHNT, CDR2 YENEEA. Trimming cost V 5 bases and J 3 bases; bases outside gene matches: 6. The CDR3 runs to 16 residues. CDR3 in amino acids: CASSLGLAGRTDTQYF. DNA for the CDR3: TGTGCCAGCAGCCTTGGACTAGCGGGAAGGACAGATACGCAGTATTTT.

The chain joins TRBV7-9 to TRBJ2-7, with 7 bases matching TRBD2. V was pared by 1 base and J by 9 bases, with 0 bases of the junction left unmatched. Per germline, CDR1 SEHNR and CDR2 FQNEAQ (reference sequence). This CDR3 has 11 residues. The CDR3 region is CASSLGGGQYF. CDR3 DNA sequence: TGTGCCAGCAGCTTAGGGGGGGGGCAGTACTTC.

The chain carries TRBV7-2 and TRBJ2-5; maybe TRBD2 (6 bases). The V end was cut by 5 bases, the J end by 0 bases, with 10 bases between. CDR3 length: 14 amino acids. From germline, CDR1 is SGHTA and CDR2 FQGNSA. The CDR3 loop reads CASSSGFNQETQYF. The CDR3 bases are TGTGCCAGCAGCAGCGGGTTTAACCAAGAGACCCAGTACTTC.

The chain is built from TRBV25-1 and TRBJ2-2, with no clear D. Trimming took 0 bases from V and 4 from J, leaving 3 bases between them. The CDR3 sequence is 13 residues long. The germline V gene has CDR1 MGHDK and CDR2 SYGVNS. CDR3 protein: CASSEYGTGELFF. Here the CDR3 DNA reads TGTGCCAGCAGTGAATACGGCACCGGGGAGCTGTTTTTT. The full variable domain, with the rest looked up from reference TRBV25-1 and TRBJ2-2, is EADIYQTPRYLVIGTGKKITLECSQTMGHDKMYWYQQDPGMELHLIHYSYGVNSTEKGDLSSESTVSRIRTEHFPLTLESARPSHTSQYLCASSEYGTGELFFGEGSRLTVL.

This clone was seen a handful of times. The chain recombines TRBV25-1 with TRBJ1-1; the D gene is possibly TRBD1 (5 bases). Germline values: CDR1 MGHDK, CDR2 SYGVNS. Trimming left V 3 bases short and J 7 bases short, with 18 bases between. The CDR3 consists of 15 residues. CDR3 region: CASSEVIGAVGEAFF. The CDR3 DNA reads TGTGCCAGCAGTGAGGTGATTGGGGCGGTTGGTGAAGCTTTCTTT. Full variable domain (rest looked up from reference TRBV25-1 and TRBJ1-1): EADIYQTPRYLVIGTGKKITLECSQTMGHDKMYWYQQDPGMELHLIHYSYGVNSTEKGDLSSESTVSRIRTEHFPLTLESARPSHTSQYLCASSEVIGAVGEAFFGQGTRLTVV.

This clone was detected a few times. J is TRBJ2-5 and V is TRBV7-2; D perhaps matches TRBD1 (6 bases). Germline V gives CDR1 SGHTA, CDR2 FQGNSA. The CDR3 length is 15 residues. V lost 5 bases and J lost 2, with 15 bases in between. CDR3 sequence reads: CASSRGTLSQETQYF. The DNA of the CDR3 is TGTGCCAGCAGCCGTGGGACACTGAGTCAAGAGACCCAGTACTTC.

V gene TRBV18 combines with J gene TRBJ1-4; perhaps TRBD1 as D (5 bases). Germline V lookup: CDR1 KGHSH, CDR2 LQKENI. The germline V and J ends were trimmed by 5 bases and 1 base, with 8 bases remaining between them. CDR3 length: 14 amino acids. The CDR3 DNA sequence: TGTGCCAGCTCATCCAGGGTAACTAATGAAAAACTGTTTTTT. Translation: CASSSRVTNEKLFF.

The chain links TRBV11-2 to TRBJ1-1; 7 bases are shared with TRBD1. The CDR3 runs 17 residues. After removal of 1 base from V and 0 bases from J, the junction contained 8 bases not matched to a gene. The germline CDR1 and CDR2 sequences are SGHAT and FQNNGV. Here the CDR3 DNA reads TGTGCCAGCAGCTTAGCCCGTCCAGGGGGGTTGAACACTGAAGCTTTCTTT. Translation: CASSLARPGGLNTEAFF.

Only a few counts were recorded for this clone. V is TRBV2 and J is TRBJ2-6; 11 nucleotides align to TRBD2. Per germline, CDR1 SNHLY and CDR2 FYNNEI. CDR3 length: 17 residues. J lost 4 bases, V lost 6 bases, and 8 bases had no gene match. The CDR3 nucleotides read TGTGCCAGCAGGATGACTAGCGGGACGGCGGGGGCCAACGTCCTGACTTTC. It translates to CASRMTSGTAGANVLTF.